This TCR beta chain was sequenced during a study of cytomegalovirus exposure and HLA in healthy donors. Points from the study as a whole: The tendency of first-cohort TCR clusters to co-occur in the 110 or so validation repertoires emerged from a later analysis.

Trimming took 4 bases from V and 0 from J; bases not matched to a gene: 4. This CDR3 has 14 residues. Per germline, CDR1 SQVTM and CDR2 ANQGSEA. Produced via immunoSEQ multiplex PCR; TCRdb's table is partial and in-frame only. The sample has 150,000 or so clones, roughly 89% seen once. A remark on this clone: The antigen is not known.

This chain links TRBV29-1 with TRBJ2-3, with 7 positions matching TRBD1. The sequence was obtained from a woman between 18 and 29 years old in good health and CMV-seropositive. Input material: PBMCs. The DNA of the CDR3 is TGCAGCGTTGTGGACAGGCTAAGCACAGATACGCAGTATTTT. This translates into CSVVDRLSTDTQYF.